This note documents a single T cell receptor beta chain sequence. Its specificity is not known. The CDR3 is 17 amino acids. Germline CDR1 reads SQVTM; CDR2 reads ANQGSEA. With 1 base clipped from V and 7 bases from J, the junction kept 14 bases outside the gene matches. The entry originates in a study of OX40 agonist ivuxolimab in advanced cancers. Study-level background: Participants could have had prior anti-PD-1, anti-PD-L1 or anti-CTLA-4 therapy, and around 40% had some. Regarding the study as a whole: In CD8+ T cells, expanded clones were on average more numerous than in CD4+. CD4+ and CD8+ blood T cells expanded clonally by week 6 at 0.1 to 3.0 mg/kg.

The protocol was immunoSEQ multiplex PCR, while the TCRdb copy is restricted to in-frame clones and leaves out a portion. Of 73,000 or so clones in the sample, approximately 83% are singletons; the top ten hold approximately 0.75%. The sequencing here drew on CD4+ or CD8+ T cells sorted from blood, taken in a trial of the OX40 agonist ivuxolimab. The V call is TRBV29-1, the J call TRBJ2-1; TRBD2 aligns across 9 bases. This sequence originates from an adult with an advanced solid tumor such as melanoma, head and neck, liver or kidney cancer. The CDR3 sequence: CSVEGGKSGRPPNEQFF. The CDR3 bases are TGCAGCGTTGAAGGGGGGAAGAGCGGGAGGCCCCCAAATGAGCAGTTCTTC.